The clone carrying this TCR beta chain appeared a few times. Its antigen is still unknown. The data were obtained in a study of blood T cells in healthy people across ages. Primers used in a second PCR of about 7 to 12 cycles were a sample-barcoded 5' primer and a J-beta primer mix. Via MiXCR, TCRdb re-called the 5' RACE reads, giving one row per CDR3 protein. The sample holds around 800,000 distinct CDR3 sequences, approximately 24% seen once. Study-wide points: Older individuals had lower TCR beta diversity per million T cells (the decline was roughly linear). Estimated diversity, derived from one million T cells, was regarded as an underestimate.

The same data also contributed to another study, on T cells of mothers and their children.

Input material: blood. The clonotype originates from a boy between 5 and 17 years old in good health.

The CDR3 DNA reads as TGTGCCAGCAGCCCCCGCCTAGCCTTGGTGGGGACCCAGTACTTC. Amino acids: CASSPRLALVGTQYF. The J gene is TRBJ2-5, the V gene TRBV5-5; weak D call: TRBD2 (5 bases). V shed 4 bases and J shed 7 bases, with 20 bases lying between them. The CDR3 sequence is 15 residues long. Germline V lookup: CDR1 SGHKS, CDR2 YYEKEE (reference sequence).